This TCR beta chain appears in the sequencing data of a study of blood T cell repertoires in COVID-19 (dated by TCRdb to about 2020). Turning to the overall study: Collaborator samples came from the United States, Italy and Spain and covered acute and convalescent phases of COVID-19. A de-identified subject ID, COVID-19 status, age in years and sex were almost always included in the sample metadata. The dataset comprised deeply sampled blood TCRbeta repertoires from subjects exposed to, actively infected with, or recovered from COVID-19. Where HLA class I and class II types were available, the types were taken from metadata supplied by the sample provider, not from assay-based typing. Samples came from the ongoing ImmuneRACE study (first 160 participants) plus 1,254 subjects from 6 global collaborators. The material from the prospective study consisted of cDNA or gDNA derived from T cells, B-cell-depleted T cells, or PBMCs. The repertoires were released in a freely available public database intended as a resource for research on the immune response to SARS-CoV-2.

TCRbeta CDR3 regions were amplified from genomic DNA by means of the immunoSEQ Assay, a bias-controlled multiplex PCR. In the paper's pipeline: The number of nucleated cells in each sample was estimated from the amplification of reference gene primers within the assay. To quantify the absolute abundance of each unique TCRbeta CDR3 rearrangement, sequence reads were collapsed and filtered. For each sample, productive Simpson clonality was calculated as the square root of Simpson's diversity index across productive rearrangements. The immuneACCESS repertoire file appears here via TCRdb, limited to in-frame rearrangements. These files lack a portion of the clones; in checked studies, under half of the deficit traces to unresolved V genes, and the cause of the others is not known. V and J calls plus clone size are reproduced from that table; the DNA served to infer D and trimming. The sample includes hundreds of thousands of clones, with approximately 89% observed a single time. Clones ranked in the top ten supply roughly 1.2% of the sample.

Participants in the prospective study were enrolled through a virtual design, were aged roughly 18 to 100 years, and lived in 20 to 30 United States geographic areas. Cohort assignment in the prospective study relied on participant-reported clinical history from a screening survey and a study questionnaire. In the prospective study, mobile phlebotomists collected whole blood, serum and a nasopharyngeal or oropharyngeal swab from each participant. Participants in the prospective study had the option to provide additional blood draws and questionnaires over an approximately 2-month period. Before DNA extraction, prospective study blood samples were shipped either frozen or at room temperature. To note about this clone: No antigen is known for it. There are no base qualities to consult, and no much larger clone falls within one base.

The investigation overall reported the following: Clinical and demographic metadata were provided uncurated, with the amount varying by source and participant.

A distance of 22 bases separates the germline ends of V and J, which lose 3 bases and 10 bases respectively. The CDR3 has 17 amino acids, counting the end cysteine and phenylalanine. Only CDR3 DNA remains: 51 bases, in frame from the first base. The CDR1 and CDR2 encoded by the germline V gene (reference sequence) are LNHDA and SQIVND. Sample: PBMCs or T cells enriched from blood (not recorded which). The chain joins TRBV19 to TRBJ1-6; a tentative D call is TRBD1 (5 bases match). The TCR sequence derives from a woman aged 40 to 55 with acute COVID-19. The CDR3 reads as follows: CASSISGAPRERSPLHF. The DNA is TGTGCCAGTAGTATTTCCGGGGCGCCTCGGGAGCGCTCACCCCTCCACTTT.